What follows are 16 T cell receptor beta chains derived from one specimen sequenced in a study of OX40 agonist ivuxolimab in advanced cancers. The data were produced by immunoSEQ multiplex PCR, yet TCRdb's version contains in-frame clones alone and is incomplete. The profile covers around 32,000 clones, with roughly 89% appearing a single time and around 24% taken by the ten largest. The sample was CD4+ or CD8+ T cells sorted from blood, taken in a trial of the OX40 agonist ivuxolimab. Every receptor here comes from an adult with an advanced solid tumor such as melanoma, head and neck, liver or kidney cancer.

The chain carries TRBV11-2 and TRBJ1-1; 10 nucleotides match TRBD1. Germline-derived CDR1 and CDR2 are SGHAT and FQNNGV. This CDR3 is built from 15 residues. J lost 7 bases, V lost 4 bases, and 9 bases had no gene match. CDR3 nucleotide sequence: TGTGCCAGCAGCTCACGACAGGGGGCGAACGTTGAAGCTTTCTTT. Translation: CASSSRQGANVEAFF.

The gene calls are TRBV29-1 and TRBJ2-7; 8 bases align to TRBD2. Unmatched junction bases numbered 4, after V lost 4 bases and J lost 5 bases. The germline CDR1 and CDR2 sequences are SQVTM and ANQGSEA. This CDR3 contains 12 residues. The DNA of the CDR3 is TGCAGCGTTGGTGGACTAGCCCACGAGCAGTACTTC. The encoded protein is CSVGGLAHEQYF.

This clone has just a few counts. The chain is built from TRBV7-9 and TRBJ1-2, with D maybe TRBD1 (5 bases). Trimming shortened V by 4 bases and J by 8 bases, and 17 bases separated the two germline ends. This CDR3 has 14 amino acids. Germline V gene data show CDR1 as SEHNR and CDR2 as FQNEAQ (reference sequence). CDR3 bases: TGTGCCAGCAGCTCCGGGACTCTACTGCGAGGCTACACCTTC. It is translated as CASSSGTLLRGYTF.

The chain couples TRBV7-2 to TRBJ1-1; the D gene is possibly TRBD1 (5 bases). V was trimmed by 5 bases and J by 3 bases, leaving 7 bases between them. Looked up from germline, CDR1 is SGHTA and CDR2 is FQGNSA. The CDR3 is made up of 12 amino acids. DNA of the CDR3: TGTGCCAGCAGCGCAGGGTACACTGAAGCTTTCTTT. Encoded protein: CASSAGYTEAFF.

V is TRBV9 and J is TRBJ1-2; weak D call: TRBD1 (5 bases). Germline assignment: CDR1 SGDLS and CDR2 YYNGEE. This CDR3 comprises 16 residues. The germline V and J ends were trimmed by 7 bases and 1 base, with 20 bases remaining between them. The CDR3 reads CASARGGDLDNYGYTF. CDR3 in DNA: TGTGCCAGCGCGCGCGGAGGGGACCTGGATAACTATGGCTACACCTTC.

The chain's CDR3 is CASSWNRNYGYTF. CDR3 nucleotide sequence: TGTGCCAGCAGTTGGAACAGAAACTATGGCTACACCTTC. The chain has TRBV27 and TRBJ1-2; D remains ambiguous. Germline values: CDR1 MNHEY, CDR2 SMNVEV (reference sequence). V lost 4 bases to trimming and J lost 2 bases, with 8 bases between them. The CDR3 spans 13 residues.

In DNA form, the CDR3 reads TGTGCCAGCAGTCCGACAGGGGGCGCCGCAGATACGCAGTATTTT. Protein sequence: CASSPTGGAADTQYF. The chain uses TRBV27 and TRBJ2-3, with 10 bases that match TRBD1. The CDR3 sequence is 15 residues long. J lost 4 bases, V lost 5 bases, and 6 bases had no gene match. The germline V gene encodes CDR1 MNHEY and CDR2 SMNVEV (reference sequence).

V and J are TRBV13 and TRBJ1-2; D remains unclear. The CDR3 is 13 amino acids. Per the germline V gene, CDR1 is PRHDT and CDR2 is FYEKMQ (reference sequence). V shed 5 bases and J shed 7 bases, with 14 bases lying between them. CDR3 in DNA: TGTGCCAGCAGCCTAGAGTCGTTTGGTGGCTACACCTTC. It specifies CASSLESFGGYTF.

The chain carries TRBV6-6 and TRBJ2-7, with 10 bases that match TRBD2. CDR1 is MNHNY, CDR2 SVGAGI, per germline (reference sequence). The CDR3 sequence is 15 residues long. V lost 2 bases, J lost 0 bases, and 1 base stayed unmatched. Here the CDR3 reads CASSYASGSSYEQYF. The CDR3 nucleotides read TGTGCCAGCAGTTACGCTAGCGGGAGCTCCTACGAGCAGTACTTC.

The rearrangement joins TRBV27 to TRBJ2-7, with TRBD1 identical over 9 bases. The V gene's germline CDR1 is MNHEY and CDR2 SMNVEV (reference sequence). Trimming cost V 5 bases and J 5 bases; bases outside gene matches: 7. The CDR3 sequence is 14 residues long. CDR3 in amino acids: CASSPSGTGHEQYF. CDR3 sequence (DNA): TGTGCCAGCAGTCCCTCCGGGACAGGGCACGAGCAGTACTTC.

The chain joins TRBV7-2 to TRBJ2-1, with 10 bases that match TRBD2. Per the germline V gene, CDR1 is SGHTA and CDR2 is FQGNSA. J gave up 7 bases and V 3 bases, and 6 bases lay outside the gene matches. The CDR3 runs to 15 residues. The CDR3 bases are TGTGCCAGCAGCTTCTTAGCGGGGGGCGCGAATGAGCAGTTCTTC. Translation gives CASSFLAGGANEQFF.

A word on this clone: Since no conserved phenylalanine or tryptophan closes the CDR3, a read error is the likely cause. No DNA is shown, since the ends of the CDR3 on it are uncertain; the CDR3 is the one TCRdb lists. The chain joins TRBV4-1 to TRBJ1-2; the listed D gene, TRBD1, was not tested against the DNA. The CDR3 is made up of 10 amino acids, end residues included. CDR1 MGHRA and CDR2 YSYEKL come from the germline V gene. CDR3 in amino acids: CASSQDITGN.

This rearrangement joins TRBV7-3 to TRBJ2-5, with D perhaps TRBD2 (5 bases). Looked up from germline, CDR1 is SGHTA and CDR2 is FQGTGA. Trimming took off 3 bases at V and 2 bases at J, with 7 bases between the two ends. The CDR3 runs 13 residues. Written as DNA, the CDR3 is TGTGCCAGCAGCTTCCGGGATCAAGAGACCCAGTACTTC. Its translation is CASSFRDQETQYF.

This chain connects TRBV30 to TRBJ1-2; D is uncertain. Germline CDR1 reads GTSNPN; CDR2 reads SVGIG (reference sequence). V was pared by 4 bases and J by 3 bases, with 15 bases between. The CDR3 covers 14 residues. CDR3 protein: CAWTSPADYYGYTF. CDR3 nucleotides: TGTGCCTGGACCTCTCCGGCAGACTACTATGGCTACACCTTC.

The V and J genes are TRBV19 and TRBJ1-1; D is uncertain. The CDR3 has 15 amino acids. V lost 2 bases and J lost 0, with 10 bases in between. Germline V gene data show CDR1 as LNHDA and CDR2 as SQIVND (reference sequence). The CDR3 sequence: CASSISPGLNTEAFF. Here the CDR3 DNA reads TGTGCCAGTAGTATATCCCCGGGGTTGAACACTGAAGCTTTCTTT.

The V gene is TRBV19, the J gene TRBJ2-1; 7 nucleotides align to TRBD2. The germline gives CDR1 LNHDA, CDR2 SQIVND (reference sequence). V shed 4 bases, J shed 4 bases, and the junction held 1 base outside the gene matches. This CDR3 has 13 amino acids. CDR3 protein: CASSSGGYNEQFF. Written as DNA, the CDR3 is TGTGCCAGTAGTAGCGGGGGATACAATGAGCAGTTCTTC.